The 7 T cell receptor beta chains reported below all come from one sample, sequenced in a study of radiotherapy plus CTLA-4 blockade in lung cancer. Produced via immunoSEQ multiplex PCR; TCRdb's table is partial and in-frame only. The data contain about 62,000 clones, roughly four fifths of them seen just once; the ten biggest clones take up 2.5% to 3%. The sample here was peripheral blood, taken from a patient treated with radiotherapy plus ipilimumab. The receptors shown here come from a human donor with non-small cell lung cancer who had a complete response to radiotherapy plus ipilimumab.

This clone was seen more than once but under ten times. The rearrangement joins TRBV5-1 to TRBJ2-7, with TRBD1 matching 9 bases. Germline loops: CDR1 SGHRS, CDR2 YFSETQ. V lost 4 bases to trimming and J lost 5 bases; unmatched junction nucleotides: 10. This CDR3 region has 15 residues. CDR3 nucleotide sequence: TGCGCCAGCAGCCGTACCGGGACAGGGCTTGACGAGCAGTACTTC. It codes for CASSRTGTGLDEQYF.

Regarding this clone: A junction boundary mismatches the germline segment, possibly from a read error. The V gene is TRBV15, the J gene TRBJ1-5, with 9 positions matching TRBD1. This CDR3 has 15 amino acids. In germline, CDR1 is LNHNV, CDR2 YYDKDF (reference sequence). Here the CDR3 DNA reads TGTGCCACCAGTAGAGGGACAGGGCTTTCCTCGCCCCAGCATTTT. It yields the protein CATSRGTGLSSPQHF.

V gene TRBV10-3 combines with J gene TRBJ1-5, with 7 positions matching TRBD1. This CDR3 region has 17 residues. Trimming took 0 bases from V and 2 from J; bases not matched to a gene: 7. The germline V gene has CDR1 ENHRY and CDR2 SYGVKD. CDR3 sequence (DNA): TGTGCCATCAGTGAGTCGGGGTGGCAGGGGGGCAATCAGCCCCAGCATTTT. Protein: CAISESGWQGGNQPQHF.

CDR3 protein: CASSPGQGAALYGYTF. Written as DNA, the CDR3 is TGTGCCAGCAGCCCTGGACAGGGGGCTGCTCTCTATGGCTACACCTTC. The rearrangement links TRBV9 to TRBJ1-2, with 11 positions matching TRBD1. This CDR3 has 16 amino acids. CDR1 and CDR2 (germline): SGDLS, YYNGEE. V dropped 4 bases and J dropped 4; count of bases not matched to a gene: 9.

V usage is TRBV10-2 and J usage is TRBJ2-7; possible D gene TRBD2, 5 bases. The CDR3 runs to 12 residues. Germline CDR1 is WSHSY and CDR2 is SAAADI. Trimming cost V 5 bases and J 0 bases, with 5 bases left between them. In DNA form, the CDR3 reads TGCGCCAGCAGTCGGGACTCCTACGAGCAGTACTTC. Translation gives CASSRDSYEQYF.

The chain is built from TRBV6-1 and TRBJ1-1; D may be TRBD1 (5 bases). The germline V gene encodes CDR1 MNHNS and CDR2 SASEGT. The CDR3 extends over 14 amino acids. V was trimmed by 5 bases and J by 5 bases, leaving 15 bases between them. CDR3 coding DNA: TGTGCCAGCAGTTTGCTGGGGGGAGAAACTGAAGCTTTCTTT. Its protein product is CASSLLGGETEAFF.

The chain employs TRBV2 and TRBJ2-1, with 12 bases lining up with TRBD2. Trimming at V came to 6 bases and at J to 10 bases, leaving 7 bases not matched to a gene. CDR3 length: 14 amino acids. The germline V gene has CDR1 SNHLY and CDR2 FYNNEI. CDR3 nucleotides: TGTGCCAGCAGATGGACTAGCGGGGATCGAGAGCAGTTCTTC. Translating it yields CASRWTSGDREQFF.